Shown below are 26 T cell receptor beta chains from a single sample sequenced in a study of response to subunit inactivated influenza vaccine. MiXCR was run by TCRdb on the RT-PCR reads, yielding one entry per CDR3 protein. The data contain just over 300,000 distinct CDR3 sequences, 22% of them singletons. The material was PBMCs from blood, obtained approximately 20 months after vaccination. The receptors here all came from a man between 50 and 75 years old who received an inactivated influenza vaccine.

This clonotype was found a few times. The chain combines TRBV5-6 with TRBJ2-1; D not certain. This CDR3 is 14 amino acids long. Between the trimmed V and J ends, which lost 3 bases and 4 bases, there was a span of 11 bases. The germline V gene encodes CDR1 SGHDT and CDR2 YYEEEE. The CDR3 sequence is CASSSPGRYNEQFF. CDR3 nucleotide sequence: TGTGCCAGCAGCTCGCCGGGCCGTTACAATGAGCAGTTCTTC.

This clonotype was observed a single time. This chain links TRBV4-3 with TRBJ2-6; D gene unclear. This CDR3 spans 19 amino acids. V was shortened by 0 bases and J by 5 bases, with 20 bases between the two germline ends. The germline CDR1 and CDR2 sequences are LGHNA and YSLEER. CDR3: CASSQDPKESSGWANVLTF. The CDR3 coding sequence is TGCGCCAGCAGCCAAGATCCCAAAGAATCGTCGGGCTGGGCCAACGTCCTGACTTTC.

The chain uses TRBV7-2 and TRBJ2-1; 12 bases fit TRBD2. The junction had 3 bases not matched to a gene; V was cut back by 2 bases and J by 7 bases. This CDR3 spans 15 amino acids. Germline values: CDR1 SGHTA, CDR2 FQGNSA. CDR3 residues: CASSLMGTSGNEQFF. For the CDR3, the DNA is TGTGCCAGCAGCTTAATGGGGACTAGCGGGAATGAGCAGTTCTTC.

Here the CDR3 DNA reads TGCGCCAGCAGCCTCCACCGGGCCCTAGCGGGAGTAGCAGATACGCAGTATTTT. Translated: CASSLHRALAGVADTQYF. The chain carries TRBV4-3 and TRBJ2-3, with 10 bases aligning to TRBD2. This CDR3 region has 18 residues. Trimming removed 4 bases from V and 4 bases from J; junction bases left unmatched: 14. Germline CDR1 is LGHNA and CDR2 is YSLEER.

V usage is TRBV28 and J usage is TRBJ2-3, with 7 bases identical to TRBD2. Per the germline V gene, CDR1 is MDHEN and CDR2 is SYDVKM. Unmatched junction bases numbered 3, after V lost 2 bases and J lost 7 bases. This CDR3 has 13 amino acids. CDR3 protein: CASSLAGVNTQYF. The CDR3 nucleotides read TGTGCCAGCAGTTTAGCGGGAGTCAATACGCAGTATTTT. The whole variable domain, remainder taken from reference TRBV28 and TRBJ2-3, is DVKVTQSSRYLVKRTGEKVFLECVQDMDHENMFWYRQDPGLGLRLIYFSYDVKMKEKGDIPEGYSVSREKKERFSLILESASTNQTSMYLCASSLAGVNTQYFGPGTRLTVL.

This clonotype turned up a few times. The genes are TRBV7-9 and TRBJ1-2, with 12 bases matching TRBD1. The CDR3 consists of 15 residues. V trimming: 2 bases; J trimming: 7 bases; junction bases outside the gene matches: 5. Germline V gives CDR1 SEHNR, CDR2 FQNEAQ (reference sequence). CDR3 coding DNA: TGTGCCAGCAGCTTAATGCGGGACAGGGGGCTTGGCTACACCTTC. It codes for CASSLMRDRGLGYTF.

V is TRBV7-2 and J is TRBJ1-4, with D hard to call. The CDR3 length is 16 residues. Germline V gives CDR1 SGHTA, CDR2 FQGNSA. V was cut by 1 base and J by 7 bases, with 16 bases left in between. The CDR3 DNA follows: TGTGCCAGCAGCTTAGTGAGCTCGACGTTTACTGAAAAACTGTTTTTT. This encodes CASSLVSSTFTEKLFF. The complete variable domain, with remaining parts taken from reference TRBV7-2 and TRBJ1-4, reads GAGVSQSPSNKVTEKGKDVELRCDPISGHTALYWYRQSLGQGLEFLIYFQGNSAPDKSGLPSDRFSAERTGGSVSTLTIQRTQQEDSAVYLCASSLVSSTFTEKLFFGSGTQLSVL.

Turning to this clonotype: A junction boundary mismatches the germline segment, possibly from a read error. The rearrangement links TRBV6-5 to TRBJ1-1, with a tentative D call TRBD1 (5 bases). The CDR3 covers 15 residues. Germline CDR1 is MNHEY and CDR2 is SVGAGI. The CDR3 DNA sequence: TGTGCCGGCAGTTACGCTCCCAGGGTAGGAACTGAAGCTTTCTTT. Encoded protein: CAGSYAPRVGTEAFF.

The chain carries TRBV10-3 and TRBJ2-7, with D perhaps TRBD2 (5 bases). V was shortened by 2 bases and J by 6 bases, with 11 bases between the two germline ends. The V gene's germline CDR1 is ENHRY and CDR2 SYGVKD. CDR3 length equals 13 residues. In nucleotides, the CDR3 is TGTGCCATCAGTGAGCCCTACGGGGTCGAGCAGTACTTC. The encoded protein is CAISEPYGVEQYF.

For this clonotype: This clone may be a read error of a much larger clone one base away. J is TRBJ1-2 and V is TRBV6-2 or TRBV6-3, with D possibly matching TRBD1 (5 bases). The germline gives CDR1 MNHEY, CDR2 SVGEGT. The CDR3 extends over 14 amino acids. CDR3 in amino acids: CASSLGLLNYGYSF. The DNA of the CDR3 is TGTGCCAGCAGTCTGGGACTCTTAAACTATGGCTACTCCTTC.

V is TRBV20-1 and J is TRBJ2-3; 7 bases are a match to TRBD2. CDR1 DFQATT and CDR2 SNEGSKA come from the germline V gene (reference sequence). The trim removed 1 base at V and 7 bases at J, leaving 17 bases unmatched. The CDR3 is 17 residues long. As DNA, the CDR3 is TGCAGTGCTAGAGTTCTCGCGCGGGGGTCCCTTGGGAATACGCAGTATTTT. Translation gives CSARVLARGSLGNTQYF.

The rearrangement uses TRBV9 and TRBJ2-3, with D possibly being TRBD1 or TRBD2 (5 bases each). Looked up from germline, CDR1 is SGDLS and CDR2 is YYNGEE. V was pared by 4 bases and J by 0 bases, with 21 bases between. The CDR3 length is 18 residues. The CDR3 is CASSSSGTYSPSTDTQYF. As DNA, the CDR3 is TGTGCCAGCAGCTCCTCCGGGACGTATTCGCCTAGCACAGATACGCAGTATTTT.

In this sample, this clonotype turned up a few times. This chain connects TRBV3-1 to TRBJ2-1, with 8 bases that match TRBD2. The CDR3 sequence is 16 residues long. Trimming took 2 bases from V and 9 from J; bases not matched to a gene: 12. Germline V CDR1 and CDR2: LGHDT, YNNKEL (reference sequence). CDR3 residues: CASSQSHGRGPAEQFF. For the CDR3, the DNA is TGTGCCAGCAGCCAATCGCACGGGAGGGGTCCCGCTGAGCAGTTCTTC.

In its sample, this clonotype was seen a few times. This chain joins TRBV18 and TRBJ2-3; D is ambiguous. The CDR3 has 13 amino acids. The germline CDR1 and CDR2 sequences are KGHSH and LQKENI. Trimming removed 0 bases at V and 8 bases at J, with 9 bases between. The CDR3 spells CASSPPMYGTQYF. In DNA, the CDR3 is TGTGCCAGCTCACCACCGATGTACGGTACGCAGTATTTT.

This clonotype was observed a few times. The CDR3 spells CASSATGVNQPQHF. The CDR3 DNA follows: TGCGCCAGCAGCGCGACAGGGGTTAATCAGCCCCAGCATTTT. V and J are TRBV10-2 and TRBJ1-5, with TRBD1 matching over 8 bases. V lost 6 bases to trimming and J lost 4 bases; unmatched junction nucleotides: 5. Per the germline V gene, CDR1 is WSHSY and CDR2 is SAAADI. CDR3 size: 14 residues.

The CDR3 region has the DNA TGCGCCAGCAGCTTGAAGGGGTCGGCCACCGGGGAGCTGTTTTTT. Its translation: CASSLKGSATGELFF. The chain links TRBV5-1 to TRBJ2-2, with a weak D call TRBD1 (5 bases). Germline V gene lookup returns CDR1 SGHRS and CDR2 YFSETQ. Trimming pared 1 base from V and 4 bases from J, leaving 11 bases between. This CDR3 is built from 15 residues.

This clonotype was counted between two and nine times. This chain uses TRBV4-2 with TRBJ1-3; possible D gene TRBD1, 5 bases. Trimming left V 8 bases short and J 0 bases short, with 11 bases between. The CDR3 totals 14 residues. Germline CDR1 is LGHNA and CDR2 is YNFKEQ. CDR3 residues: CASGSGGSGNTIYF. In DNA form, the CDR3 reads TGTGCCAGCGGATCGGGGGGCTCTGGAAACACCATATATTTT.

This clonotype was counted many times. The J gene is TRBJ1-4, the V gene TRBV11-1; no firm D call. This CDR3 contains 18 residues. From germline, CDR1 is SGHAT and CDR2 FQDESV (reference sequence). V dropped 2 bases and J dropped 0 bases, with 16 bases sitting between them. In nucleotides, the CDR3 is TGTGCCAGCAGCTTAAATTCGCCAGGTCTGGCAACTAATGAAAAACTGTTTTTT. It specifies CASSLNSPGLATNEKLFF.

The chain combines TRBV24-1 with TRBJ1-2; TRBD1 aligns across 10 bases. Trimming took 9 bases from V and 3 from J; bases not matched to a gene: 3. Germline V CDR1 and CDR2: KGHDR, SFDVKD. The CDR3 covers 13 residues. The CDR3: CATGTGDHYGYTF. CDR3 DNA sequence: TGTGCCACCGGGACAGGGGACCACTATGGCTACACCTTC.

The chain couples TRBV6-1 to TRBJ1-1, with D possibly TRBD1 on 5 matching bases. The germline gives CDR1 MNHNS, CDR2 SASEGT. CDR3 length equals 14 residues. Trimming took 3 bases from V and 7 from J, leaving 15 bases between them. CDR3 amino acids: CASSEEVRDFEAFF. In DNA form, the CDR3 reads TGTGCCAGCAGTGAGGAGGTCCGGGACTTTGAAGCTTTCTTT.

V gene TRBV20-1 combines with J gene TRBJ2-2; D ambiguous. This CDR3 is built from 15 residues. Germline V gene sequence: CDR1 DFQATT, CDR2 SNEGSKA (reference sequence). The germline V and J ends were trimmed by 0 bases and 6 bases, with 14 bases remaining between them. The CDR3: CSARDLRSDAGELFF. CDR3 in DNA: TGCAGTGCTAGAGATCTTAGGAGTGACGCCGGGGAGCTGTTTTTT.

This chain connects TRBV29-1 to TRBJ2-5; D not certain. Per germline, CDR1 SQVTM and CDR2 ANQGSEA. There are 13 residues in the CDR3. The V end was cut by 3 bases, the J end by 10 bases, with 18 bases between. This CDR3 reads CSVDLQGPSDQYF. In DNA form, the CDR3 reads TGCAGCGTTGACCTGCAAGGGCCTTCGGACCAGTACTTC.

This clonotype showed up many times. The chain recombines TRBV28 with TRBJ1-1; weak D call: TRBD1 (6 bases). The CDR3 extends over 13 amino acids. Germline loops: CDR1 MDHEN, CDR2 SYDVKM. CDR3 nucleotide sequence: TGTGCACGAGACAGGAATTTGGTCACTGAAGCTTTCTTT. This codes for CARDRNLVTEAFF.

This chain connects TRBV4-3 to TRBJ2-3, with a tentative D call TRBD2 (5 bases). This CDR3 comprises 14 residues. V was clipped by 0 bases and J by 4 bases, with 8 bases between them. From germline, CDR1 is LGHNA and CDR2 YSLEER. CDR3 amino acids: CASSQDLGADTQYF. The CDR3 DNA follows: TGCGCCAGCAGCCAAGATCTCGGGGCAGATACGCAGTATTTT.

In this sample, this clonotype turned up a few times. The V gene is TRBV29-1, the J gene TRBJ2-7, with 9 positions matching TRBD1. The CDR3 consists of 13 residues. The germline gives CDR1 SQVTM, CDR2 ANQGSEA. Unmatched junction bases numbered 5, after V lost 7 bases and J lost 1 base. The CDR3 bases are TGCAGCGCTTTAGGGACAGGGTCCTACGAGCAGTACTTC. The encoded protein is CSALGTGSYEQYF.

This clonotype was seen only a few times. The chain carries TRBV20-1 and TRBJ1-1, with a weak D call TRBD1 (6 bases). Germline assignment: CDR1 DFQATT and CDR2 SNEGSKA (reference sequence). This CDR3 contains 14 residues. Trimming pared 6 bases from V and 0 bases from J, leaving 14 bases between. Here the CDR3 DNA reads TGCAGTGCCCGGACAGCGTTGATGAACACTGAAGCTTTCTTT. Protein product: CSARTALMNTEAFF.